A single sample is the source of the 7 T cell receptor beta chains below, sequenced in a study of cytomegalovirus exposure and HLA in healthy donors. Vbeta (60) and Jbeta (13) primers were used in the PCR. Sequencing was performed with immunoSEQ multiplex PCR; in TCRdb, only in-frame clones are kept and a portion is missing. This sample carries some 150,000 clones, around 84% of them seen once, and the ten largest clones take about 5.6%. Sequencing input: PBMCs. Receptor source: a woman in her forties in good health and CMV-seropositive.

This clone was observed a handful of times. The chain employs TRBV5-1 and TRBJ1-1; D gene ambiguous. V lost 0 bases to trimming and J lost 0 bases, with 9 bases between them. The CDR3 is 15 amino acids. Germline V CDR1 and CDR2: SGHRS, YFSETQ. In nucleotides, the CDR3 is TGCGCCAGCAGCTTGGGACACGGTGTGAACACTGAAGCTTTCTTT. Its translation is CASSLGHGVNTEAFF.

This clone was observed at least ten times. This sequence joins TRBV28 and TRBJ2-7; TRBD2 matches 10 bases. V trimming: 4 bases; J trimming: 3 bases; junction bases outside the gene matches: 9. CDR3 length: 16 amino acids. In germline, CDR1 is MDHEN, CDR2 SYDVKM. CDR3 nucleotide sequence: TGTGCCAGCAGTTCGCCCCGGACTAGCGGAAGCTACGAGCAGTACTTC. Protein: CASSSPRTSGSYEQYF.

The rearrangement uses TRBV18 and TRBJ2-7; 9 positions match TRBD1. Germline CDR1 reads KGHSH; CDR2 reads LQKENI. This CDR3 is 15 amino acids long. The V and J ends lost 6 bases and 5 bases, in that order; junction bases with no gene match: 11. As DNA, the CDR3 is TGTGCCAGCTCCGAATCTCGGACAGGGGCGGACGAGCAGTACTTC. Its protein product is CASSESRTGADEQYF.

The chain uses TRBV4-2 and TRBJ2-7; 8 bases fit TRBD1. The CDR3 loop spans 16 amino acids. J lost 0 bases, V lost 1 base, and 5 bases had no gene match. Germline CDR1 LGHNA, CDR2 YNFKEQ. CDR3 bases: TGTGCCAGCAGCCAAGCCCGGGACAGGAGCTCCTACGAGCAGTACTTC. Translating it yields CASSQARDRSSYEQYF.

CDR3 in DNA: TGTGCCAGTAGTATTCGGGAGAATTACGAGCAGTACTTC. Translating it yields CASSIRENYEQYF. The chain joins TRBV19 to TRBJ2-7, with a tentative D call TRBD2 (6 bases). CDR1 and CDR2 (germline): LNHDA, SQIVND (reference sequence). This CDR3 spans 13 amino acids. Trimming took off 3 bases at V and 4 bases at J, with 10 bases between the two ends.

The rearrangement joins TRBV6-5 to TRBJ2-1; a weak D match, TRBD1 (5 bases). Germline V gene sequence: CDR1 MNHEY, CDR2 SVGAGI. Trimming stripped 6 bases from V and 0 bases from J, with 12 bases between. CDR3 length equals 15 residues. The CDR3 sequence is CASRPDRSSYNEQFF. CDR3 DNA sequence: TGTGCCAGCAGACCCGACAGATCCTCCTACAATGAGCAGTTCTTC.

The chain carries TRBV4-1 and TRBJ2-1; TRBD2 matches at 10 bases. Germline CDR1 and CDR2: MGHRA and YSYEKL. This CDR3 contains 19 residues. The trim removed 1 base at V and 4 bases at J, leaving 13 bases unmatched. The CDR3 spells CASSQVKREGLVSYNEQFF. For the CDR3, the DNA is TGCGCCAGCAGCCAAGTCAAGCGGGAGGGCCTTGTATCGTACAATGAGCAGTTCTTC.